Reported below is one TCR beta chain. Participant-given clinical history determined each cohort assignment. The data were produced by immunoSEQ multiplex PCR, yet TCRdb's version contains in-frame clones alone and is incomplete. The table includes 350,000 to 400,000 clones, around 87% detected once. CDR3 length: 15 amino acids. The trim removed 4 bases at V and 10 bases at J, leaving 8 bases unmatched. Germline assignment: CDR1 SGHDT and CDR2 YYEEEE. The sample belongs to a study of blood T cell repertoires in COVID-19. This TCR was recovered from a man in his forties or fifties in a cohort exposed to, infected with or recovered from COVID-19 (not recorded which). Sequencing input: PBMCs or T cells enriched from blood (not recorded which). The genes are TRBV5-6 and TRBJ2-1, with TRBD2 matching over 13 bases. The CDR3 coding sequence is TGTGCCAGCAGCCCCGGGACTAGCGGGATCCGGGAGCAGTTCTTC. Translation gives CASSPGTSGIREQFF. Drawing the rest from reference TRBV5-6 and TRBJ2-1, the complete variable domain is DAGVTQSPTHLIKTRGQQVTLRCSPKSGHDTVSWYQQALGQGPQFIFQYYEEEERQRGNFPDRFSGHQFPNYSSELNVNALLLGDSALYLCASSPGTSGIREQFFGPGTRLTVL.